The present TCR beta chain was sequenced within a study of low-dose radiotherapy and immunotherapy resistance in tumors. Study at large: The treatment that patients received was intravenous nivolumab 240 mg every two weeks plus ipilimumab 1 mg/kg every six weeks.

Indicated time point: after trial treatment. Treatment in this sample: LDRT plus nivolumab, ipilimumab, low-dose cyclophosphamide and aspirin (RACIN trial). The CDR3 covers 15 residues. Germline CDR1 reads PRHDT; CDR2 reads FYEKMQ (reference sequence). The ends lost 6 bases at V and 5 bases at J; junction bases unmatched: 12. Primers targeting TRAV and TRBV primed first-strand cDNA, covering alpha and beta chains. The authors ran 15 to 20 PCR cycles to amplify TCRs with a constant-region primer and V-primer adapter. TCRdb reprocessed the reads via MiXCR and lists one record per CDR3 protein. The top ten clones hold 4.1% of a sample with roughly 100,000 distinct CDR3 sequences, 20% to 25% of them seen once.

This TCR derives from a male donor with prostate cancer. This rearrangement joins TRBV13 to TRBJ2-5; 7 nucleotides line up with TRBD2. The sequencing used PBMCs, collected after low-dose radiotherapy plus immunotherapy. As DNA, the CDR3 is TGTGCCAGCAGTTTCGGGAGGTCTGGACTTGAGACCCAGTACTTC. Translating it yields CASSFGRSGLETQYF.